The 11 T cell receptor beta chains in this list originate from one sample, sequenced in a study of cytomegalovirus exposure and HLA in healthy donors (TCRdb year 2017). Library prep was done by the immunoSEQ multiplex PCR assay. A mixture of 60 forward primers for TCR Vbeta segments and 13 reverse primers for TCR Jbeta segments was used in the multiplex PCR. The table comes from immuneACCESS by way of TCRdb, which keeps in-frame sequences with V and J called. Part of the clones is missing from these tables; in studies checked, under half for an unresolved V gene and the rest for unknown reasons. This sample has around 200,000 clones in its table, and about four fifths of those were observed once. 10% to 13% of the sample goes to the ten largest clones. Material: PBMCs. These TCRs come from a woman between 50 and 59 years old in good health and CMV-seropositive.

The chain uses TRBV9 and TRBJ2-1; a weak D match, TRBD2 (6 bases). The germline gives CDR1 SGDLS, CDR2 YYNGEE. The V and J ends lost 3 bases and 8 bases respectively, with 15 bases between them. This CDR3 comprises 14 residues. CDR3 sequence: CASSGGPEGDEQFF. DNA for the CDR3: TGTGCCAGCAGCGGGGGACCGGAGGGCGATGAGCAGTTCTTC.

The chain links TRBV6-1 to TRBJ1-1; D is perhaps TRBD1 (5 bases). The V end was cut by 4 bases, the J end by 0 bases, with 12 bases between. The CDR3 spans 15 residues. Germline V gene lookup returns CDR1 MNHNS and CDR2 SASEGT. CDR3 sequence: CASSGQISMNTEAFF. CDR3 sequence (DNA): TGTGCCAGCAGTGGACAGATCTCTATGAACACTGAAGCTTTCTTT.

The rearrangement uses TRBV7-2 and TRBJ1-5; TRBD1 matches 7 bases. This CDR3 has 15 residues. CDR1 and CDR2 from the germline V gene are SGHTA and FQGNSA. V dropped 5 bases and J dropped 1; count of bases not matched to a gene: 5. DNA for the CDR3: TGTGCCAGCAGCCCGCAGACAGGGAGCAATCAGCCCCAGCATTTT. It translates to CASSPQTGSNQPQHF.

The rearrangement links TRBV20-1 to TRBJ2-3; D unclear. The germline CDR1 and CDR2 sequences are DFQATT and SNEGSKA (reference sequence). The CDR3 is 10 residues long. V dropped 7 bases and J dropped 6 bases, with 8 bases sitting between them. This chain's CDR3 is CSVAQDTQYF. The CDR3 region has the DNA TGCAGTGTCGCCCAGGATACGCAGTATTTT.

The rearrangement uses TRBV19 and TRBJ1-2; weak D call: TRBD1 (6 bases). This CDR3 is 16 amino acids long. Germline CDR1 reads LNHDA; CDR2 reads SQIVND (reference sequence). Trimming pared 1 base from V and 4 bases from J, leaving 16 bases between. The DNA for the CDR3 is TGTGCCAGTAGTATAGCTCTTAGGACAGATTTCTATGGCTACACCTTC. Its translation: CASSIALRTDFYGYTF.

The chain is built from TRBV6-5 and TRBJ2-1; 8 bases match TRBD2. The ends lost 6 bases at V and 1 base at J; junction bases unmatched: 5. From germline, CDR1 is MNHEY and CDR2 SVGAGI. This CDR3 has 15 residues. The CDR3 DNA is TGTGCCAGCAGCCTCGGGGGGGGATCCTACAATGAGCAGTTCTTC. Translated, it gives CASSLGGGSYNEQFF.

The CDR3 sequence is CASSPRQGGEKLFF. The CDR3 DNA is TGCGCCAGCAGCCCCAGACAGGGGGGAGAAAAACTGTTTTTT. This sequence joins TRBV4-1 and TRBJ1-4; 9 positions match TRBD1. The CDR3 extends over 14 amino acids. CDR1 is MGHRA, CDR2 YSYEKL, per germline. V dropped 4 bases and J dropped 8; count of bases not matched to a gene: 5.

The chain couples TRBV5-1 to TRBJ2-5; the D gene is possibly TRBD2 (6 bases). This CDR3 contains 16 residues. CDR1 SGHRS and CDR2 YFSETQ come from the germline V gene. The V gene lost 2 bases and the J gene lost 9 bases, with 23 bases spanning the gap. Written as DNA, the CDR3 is TGCGCCAGCAGCTTAATGCCGGGACTGGGGACCGAGGCCCAGTACTTC. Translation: CASSLMPGLGTEAQYF.

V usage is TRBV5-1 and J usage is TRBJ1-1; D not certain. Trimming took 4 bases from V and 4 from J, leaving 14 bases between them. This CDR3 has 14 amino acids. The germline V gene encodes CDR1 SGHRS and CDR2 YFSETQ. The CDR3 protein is CASSLPREGTEAFF. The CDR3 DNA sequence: TGCGCCAGCAGCCTGCCTCGGGAGGGCACTGAAGCTTTCTTT.

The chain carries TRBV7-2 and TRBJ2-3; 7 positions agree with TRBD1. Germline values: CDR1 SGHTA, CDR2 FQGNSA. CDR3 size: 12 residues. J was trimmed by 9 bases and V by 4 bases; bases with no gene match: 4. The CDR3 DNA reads TGTGCCAGCAGCTACCCCAGGGGGACGCAGTATTTT. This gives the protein CASSYPRGTQYF.

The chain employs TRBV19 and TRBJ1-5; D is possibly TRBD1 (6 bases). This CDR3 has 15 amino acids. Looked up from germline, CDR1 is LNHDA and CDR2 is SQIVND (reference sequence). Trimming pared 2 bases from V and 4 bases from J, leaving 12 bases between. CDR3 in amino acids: CASSILMGANQPQHF. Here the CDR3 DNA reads TGTGCCAGTAGTATATTAATGGGGGCAAATCAGCCCCAGCATTTT.